The sequence of this T cell receptor (beta chain) was determined in a study of blood T cells in healthy people across ages. Study-level findings and limits: Per million T cells, TCR beta diversity dropped roughly linearly as age increased.

Each donor had about 9.6 milliliters of peripheral blood drawn. This clonotype appeared a few times. What it binds is not known. The length of the CDR3 is 13 residues. V was trimmed by 0 bases and J by 10 bases, leaving 10 bases between them. The germline V gene encodes CDR1 LNHNV and CDR2 YYDKDF (reference sequence). Primed by a sample-barcoded 5' primer and a J-beta primer mix, a second PCR proceeded for about 6 to 11 cycles. Carrying 12 random nucleotides, a template-switch adaptor labeled each individual cDNA molecule. TCRdb analysed the 5' RACE reads with MiXCR anew, one entry per CDR3 protein. This sample yields over 700,000 distinct CDR3 sequences, of which roughly 25% are seen a single time; more than 8.5% belongs to the top ten. These same records also appear under a second study, on T cells of mothers and their children. That report adds: It was related mother-child pairs that showed slightly higher overlap than unrelated pairs, without reaching significance.

The clonotype originates from a boy aged 10-17 years in good health. The chain is built from TRBV15 and TRBJ2-1; weak D call: TRBD2 (6 bases). Sequenced material: blood. DNA of the CDR3: TGTGCCACCAGCAGAGAACTAGCTATGGAGCAGTTCTTC. The encoded protein is CATSRELAMEQFF.